Described below is a single T cell receptor beta chain sequence and its context. Libraries were prepared by immunoSEQ multiplex PCR; TCRdb keeps only in-frame clonotypes and omits some of them. This table holds tens of thousands of clones, roughly 89% found once. With 3 bases clipped from V and 0 bases from J, the junction kept 2 bases outside the gene matches. Germline CDR1 reads LNHDA; CDR2 reads SQIVND (reference sequence). The CDR3 is made up of 15 amino acids. The data stem from a study of cytomegalovirus exposure and HLA in healthy donors. The sample taken for sequencing was PBMCs. The TCR sequence derives from a woman aged 18-29 years in good health and CMV-seronegative. The chain is built from TRBV19 and TRBJ2-1; 7 bases agree with TRBD2. The CDR3 DNA reads as TGTGCCAGTAGTATGGTAGCGGGCTCCTACAATGAGCAGTTCTTC. This codes for CASSMVAGSYNEQFF.